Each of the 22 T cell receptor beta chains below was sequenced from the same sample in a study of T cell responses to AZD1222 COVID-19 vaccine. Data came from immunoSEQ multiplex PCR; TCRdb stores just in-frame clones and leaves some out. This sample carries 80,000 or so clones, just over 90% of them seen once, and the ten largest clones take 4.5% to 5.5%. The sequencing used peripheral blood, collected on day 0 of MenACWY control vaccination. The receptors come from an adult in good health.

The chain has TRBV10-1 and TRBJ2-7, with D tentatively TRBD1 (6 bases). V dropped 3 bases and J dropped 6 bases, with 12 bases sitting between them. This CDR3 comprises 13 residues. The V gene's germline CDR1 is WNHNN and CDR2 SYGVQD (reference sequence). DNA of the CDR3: TGCGCCAGCAGTGAAAACCAGGGGATCGAGCAGTACTTC. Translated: CASSENQGIEQYF.

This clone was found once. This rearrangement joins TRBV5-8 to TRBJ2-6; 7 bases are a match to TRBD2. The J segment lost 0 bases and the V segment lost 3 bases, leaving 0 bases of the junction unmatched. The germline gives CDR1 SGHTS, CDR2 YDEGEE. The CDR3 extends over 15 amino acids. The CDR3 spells CASSWGGSGANVLTF. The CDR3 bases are TGTGCCAGCAGCTGGGGGGGCTCTGGGGCCAACGTCCTGACTTTC. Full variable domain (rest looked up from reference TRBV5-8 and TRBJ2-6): EAGVTQSPTHLIKTRGQQATLRCSPISGHTSVYWYQQALGLGLQFLLWYDEGEERNRGNFPPRFSGRQFPNYSSELNVNALELEDSALYLCASSWGGSGANVLTFGAGSRLTVL.

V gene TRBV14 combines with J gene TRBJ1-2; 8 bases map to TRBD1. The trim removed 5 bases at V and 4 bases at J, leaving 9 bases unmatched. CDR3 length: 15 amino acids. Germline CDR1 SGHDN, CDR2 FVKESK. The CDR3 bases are TGTGCCAGCAGCGCCCCGGGACAGGACCGCTATGGCTACACCTTC. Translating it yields CASSAPGQDRYGYTF. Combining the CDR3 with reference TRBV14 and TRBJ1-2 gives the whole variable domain EAGVTQFPSHSVIEKGQTVTLRCDPISGHDNLYWYRRVMGKEIKFLLHFVKESKQDESGMPNNRFLAERTGGTYSTLKVQPAELEDSGVYFCASSAPGQDRYGYTFGSGTRLTVV.

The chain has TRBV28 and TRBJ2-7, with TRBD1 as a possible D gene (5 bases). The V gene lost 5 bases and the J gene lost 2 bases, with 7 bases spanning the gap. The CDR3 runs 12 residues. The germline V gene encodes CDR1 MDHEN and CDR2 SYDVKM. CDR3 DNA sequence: TGTGCCAGCAGTGACAGACCCTACGAGCAGTACTTC. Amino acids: CASSDRPYEQYF.

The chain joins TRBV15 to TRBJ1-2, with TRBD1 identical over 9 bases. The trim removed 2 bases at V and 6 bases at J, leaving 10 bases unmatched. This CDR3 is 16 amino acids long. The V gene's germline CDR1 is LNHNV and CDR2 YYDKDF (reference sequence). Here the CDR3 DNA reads TGTGCCACCAGCAGAACCCGAATACAGGGGGCGGATGGCTACACCTTC. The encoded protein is CATSRTRIQGADGYTF.

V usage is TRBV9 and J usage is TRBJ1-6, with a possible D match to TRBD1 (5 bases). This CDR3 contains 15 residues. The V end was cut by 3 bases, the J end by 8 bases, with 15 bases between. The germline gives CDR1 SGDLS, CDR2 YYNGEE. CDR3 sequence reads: CASSAAGTQDSPLHF. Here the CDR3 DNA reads TGTGCCAGCAGCGCAGCCGGGACCCAAGATTCACCCCTCCACTTT.

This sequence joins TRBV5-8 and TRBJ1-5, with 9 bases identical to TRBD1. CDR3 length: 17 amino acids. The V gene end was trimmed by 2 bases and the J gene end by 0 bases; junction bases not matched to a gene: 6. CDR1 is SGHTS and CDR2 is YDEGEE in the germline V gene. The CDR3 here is CASSFWDRAVSNQPQHF. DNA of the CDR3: TGTGCCAGCAGCTTTTGGGACAGGGCCGTTAGCAATCAGCCCCAGCATTTT.

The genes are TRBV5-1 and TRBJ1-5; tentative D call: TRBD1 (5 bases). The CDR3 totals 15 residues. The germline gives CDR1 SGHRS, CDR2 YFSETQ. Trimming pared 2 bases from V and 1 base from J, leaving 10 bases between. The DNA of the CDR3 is TGCGCCAGCAGCTTCCGGGACCTCAGCAATCAGCCCCAGCATTTT. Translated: CASSFRDLSNQPQHF.

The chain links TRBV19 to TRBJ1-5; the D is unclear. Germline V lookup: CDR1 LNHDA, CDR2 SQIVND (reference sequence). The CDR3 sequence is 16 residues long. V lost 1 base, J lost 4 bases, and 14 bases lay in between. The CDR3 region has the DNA TGTGCCAGTAGTATAGCGTCAACTAACAAGAATCAGCCCCAGCATTTT. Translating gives CASSIASTNKNQPQHF.

This chain's CDR3 is CASSQDHVTGTNEQFF. The CDR3 region has the DNA TGTGCCAGCAGCCAAGATCACGTGACAGGGACGAATGAGCAGTTCTTC. The chain combines TRBV4-2 with TRBJ2-1, with 7 nucleotides matching TRBD1. CDR1 and CDR2 (germline): LGHNA, YNFKEQ. Trimming cost V 0 bases and J 7 bases; bases outside gene matches: 9. The CDR3 covers 16 residues.

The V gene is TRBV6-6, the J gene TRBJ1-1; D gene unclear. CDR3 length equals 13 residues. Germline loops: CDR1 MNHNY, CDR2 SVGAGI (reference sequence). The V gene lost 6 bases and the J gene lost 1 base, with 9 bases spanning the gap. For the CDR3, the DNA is TGTGCCAGCAGCATCGACACGAACACTGAAGCTTTCTTT. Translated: CASSIDTNTEAFF.

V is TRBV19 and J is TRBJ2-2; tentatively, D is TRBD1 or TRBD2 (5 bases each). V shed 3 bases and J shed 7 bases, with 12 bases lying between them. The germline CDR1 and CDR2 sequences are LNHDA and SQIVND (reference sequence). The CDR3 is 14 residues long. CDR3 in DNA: TGTGCCAGTAGTATCATAGGGGCGGGCGGGGAGCTGTTTTTT. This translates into CASSIIGAGGELFF. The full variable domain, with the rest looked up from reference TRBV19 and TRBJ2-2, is DGGITQSPKYLFRKEGQNVTLSCEQNLNHDAMYWYRQDPGQGLRLIYYSQIVNDFQKGDIAEGYSVSREKKESFPLTVTSAQKNPTAFYLCASSIIGAGGELFFGEGSRLTVL.

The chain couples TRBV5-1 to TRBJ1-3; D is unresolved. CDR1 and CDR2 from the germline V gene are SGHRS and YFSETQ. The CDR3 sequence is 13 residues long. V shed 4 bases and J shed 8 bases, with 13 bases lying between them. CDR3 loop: CASSPRGGDTIYF. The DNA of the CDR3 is TGCGCCAGCAGCCCCCGAGGAGGAGACACCATATATTTT.

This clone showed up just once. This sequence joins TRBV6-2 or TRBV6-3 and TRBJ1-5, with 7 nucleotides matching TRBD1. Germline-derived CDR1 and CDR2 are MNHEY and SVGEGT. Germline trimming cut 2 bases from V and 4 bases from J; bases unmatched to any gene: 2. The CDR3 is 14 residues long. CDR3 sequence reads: CASSYGQENQPQHF. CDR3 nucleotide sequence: TGTGCCAGCAGTTACGGACAGGAGAATCAGCCCCAGCATTTT.

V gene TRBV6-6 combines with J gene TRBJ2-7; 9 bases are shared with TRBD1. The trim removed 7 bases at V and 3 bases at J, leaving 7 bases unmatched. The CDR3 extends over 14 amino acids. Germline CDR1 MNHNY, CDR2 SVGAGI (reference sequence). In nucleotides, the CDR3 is TGTGCCAGCATACCGGGACAGGGAATCTACGAGCAGTACTTC. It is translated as CASIPGQGIYEQYF.

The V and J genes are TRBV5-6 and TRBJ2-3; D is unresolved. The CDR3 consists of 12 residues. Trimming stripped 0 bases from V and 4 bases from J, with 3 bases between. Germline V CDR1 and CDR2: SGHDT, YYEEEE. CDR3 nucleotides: TGTGCCAGCAGCTTGGTAGCAGATACGCAGTATTTT. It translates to CASSLVADTQYF.

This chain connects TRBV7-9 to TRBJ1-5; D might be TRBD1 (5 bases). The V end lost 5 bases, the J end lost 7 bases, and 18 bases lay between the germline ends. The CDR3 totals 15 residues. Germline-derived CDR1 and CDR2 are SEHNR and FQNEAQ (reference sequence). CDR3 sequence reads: CASSNSETGGQPQHF. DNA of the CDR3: TGTGCCAGCAGCAACTCCGAGACTGGGGGGCAGCCCCAGCATTTT.

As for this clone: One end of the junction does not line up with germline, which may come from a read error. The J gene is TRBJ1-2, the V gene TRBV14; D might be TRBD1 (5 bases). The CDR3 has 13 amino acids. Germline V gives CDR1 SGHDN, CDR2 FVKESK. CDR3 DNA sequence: TGTGCCAGCAGCCGATCAGGGCCCTCTATGTTCGCCTTC. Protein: CASSRSGPSMFAF.

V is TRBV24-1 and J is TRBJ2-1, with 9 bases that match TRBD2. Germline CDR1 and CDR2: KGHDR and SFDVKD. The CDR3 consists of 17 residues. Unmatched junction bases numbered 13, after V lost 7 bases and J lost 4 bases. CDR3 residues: CATSPTGTSSGYNEQFF. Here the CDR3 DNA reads TGTGCCACCAGCCCAACGGGGACTAGCTCGGGTTACAATGAGCAGTTCTTC.

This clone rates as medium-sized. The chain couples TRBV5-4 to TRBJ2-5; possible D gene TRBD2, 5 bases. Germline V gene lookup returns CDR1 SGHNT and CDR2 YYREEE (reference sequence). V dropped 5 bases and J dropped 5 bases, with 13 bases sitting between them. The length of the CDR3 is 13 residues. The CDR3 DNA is TGTGCCAGCAGTTCTGACTACTACGAGACCCAGTACTTC. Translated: CASSSDYYETQYF.

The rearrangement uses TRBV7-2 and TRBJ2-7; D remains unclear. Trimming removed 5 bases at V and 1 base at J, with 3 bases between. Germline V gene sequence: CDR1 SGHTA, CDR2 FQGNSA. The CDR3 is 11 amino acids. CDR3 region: CASSRSYEQYF. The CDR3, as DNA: TGTGCCAGCAGCCGATCCTACGAGCAGTACTTC.

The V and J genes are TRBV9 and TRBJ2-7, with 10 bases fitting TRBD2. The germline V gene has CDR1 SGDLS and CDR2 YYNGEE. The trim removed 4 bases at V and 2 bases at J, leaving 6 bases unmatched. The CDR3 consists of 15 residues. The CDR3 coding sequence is TGTGCCAGCAGCCCACGGACTAGCGGAGCCTACGAGCAGTACTTC. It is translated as CASSPRTSGAYEQYF.